These 27 T cell receptor beta chains came from one sample sequenced in a study of lymphopenia after photon versus proton radiotherapy. Sequencing used immunoSEQ multiplex PCR; TCRdb keeps in-frame clones, though not all of them. The sample records 150,000 to 200,000 clones, about 85% being singletons. The sequencing here drew on peripheral blood, taken from a patient treated with photon-based radiotherapy. The source of these receptors is a man aged 45 to 65 with gastric cancer.

The gene calls are TRBV7-9 and TRBJ1-2; D might be TRBD1 (6 bases). The germline V gene has CDR1 SEHNR and CDR2 FQNEAQ (reference sequence). V dropped 3 bases and J dropped 8 bases, with 10 bases sitting between them. The CDR3 spans 12 residues. The CDR3 region is CASSLAGVGYTF. The CDR3 coding sequence is TGTGCCAGCAGCTTGGCAGGGGTAGGCTACACCTTC.

The V gene is TRBV19, the J gene TRBJ1-2, with 10 bases matching TRBD1. This CDR3 is built from 17 residues. Losses at the gene ends were 1 base for V and 4 bases for J; bases not matched to a gene: 9. CDR1 and CDR2 (germline): LNHDA, SQIVND (reference sequence). The CDR3 coding sequence is TGTGCCAGTAGTATAGGTGGGGACAGGGGTCTTTTCTATGGCTACACCTTC. Protein sequence: CASSIGGDRGLFYGYTF. The entire variable domain, with the rest obtained from reference TRBV19 and TRBJ1-2, is as follows: DGGITQSPKYLFRKEGQNVTLSCEQNLNHDAMYWYRQDPGQGLRLIYYSQIVNDFQKGDIAEGYSVSREKKESFPLTVTSAQKNPTAFYLCASSIGGDRGLFYGYTFGSGTRLTVV.

This clone was seen only once. This sequence joins TRBV21-1 and TRBJ2-7; TRBD2, as called in the table, went unchecked against the DNA. TRBV21-1 is tagged as a pseudogene. This CDR3 region has 16 residues. CDR3 residues: CASSKILAGASYEQYF. The DNA for the CDR3 is TGTGCCAGCAGCAAAATACTAGCGGGAGCCTCCTACGAGCAGTACTTC.

The chain is built from TRBV9 and TRBJ1-2, with D possibly being TRBD1 (5 bases). Germline assignment: CDR1 SGDLS and CDR2 YYNGEE. CDR3 length: 15 residues. Trimming removed 0 bases at V and 5 bases at J, with 14 bases between. In nucleotides, the CDR3 is TGTGCCAGCAGCGTAGACGGTCGGGGGGAGTATGGCTACACCTTC. Residues: CASSVDGRGEYGYTF.

This chain links TRBV7-9 with TRBJ2-3, with 8 bases fitting TRBD2. Germline loops: CDR1 SEHNR, CDR2 FQNEAQ (reference sequence). V shed 4 bases, J shed 0 bases, and the junction held 3 bases outside the gene matches. The length of the CDR3 is 15 residues. CDR3 coding DNA: TGTGCCAGCAGCTACCCTAGCGGGAGCACAGATACGCAGTATTTT. The encoded protein is CASSYPSGSTDTQYF.

In its sample, this clone was seen once. The V and J genes are TRBV5-6 and TRBJ2-6; tentatively, D is TRBD1 (6 bases). The CDR3 has 15 amino acids. Trimming left V 4 bases short and J 1 base short, with 9 bases between. The germline V gene has CDR1 SGHDT and CDR2 YYEEEE. DNA for the CDR3: TGTGCCAGCAGCGTCAGGGGATCTGGGGCCAACGTCCTGACTTTC. Protein sequence: CASSVRGSGANVLTF.

This rearrangement joins TRBV2 to TRBJ2-2; 8 bases are a match to TRBD1. J lost 5 bases, V lost 1 base, and 3 bases had no gene match. The CDR3 loop spans 15 amino acids. From germline, CDR1 is SNHLY and CDR2 FYNNEI. The CDR3, as DNA: TGTGCCAGCAGTGAAGTGGGACAGGCGACCGGGGAGCTGTTTTTT. As protein: CASSEVGQATGELFF.

The genes are TRBV2 and TRBJ2-1; 10 bases map to TRBD2. This CDR3 has 15 residues. Per the germline V gene, CDR1 is SNHLY and CDR2 is FYNNEI. The V segment lost 11 bases and the J segment 6 bases; nucleotides outside the gene matches: 13. This CDR3 reads CAGRALAGAANEQFF. Here the CDR3 DNA reads TGTGCCGGTCGGGCTCTAGCGGGAGCTGCCAATGAGCAGTTCTTC.

The rearrangement uses TRBV25-1 and TRBJ2-2, with D possibly TRBD2 on 5 matching bases. This CDR3 contains 15 residues. The V gene's germline CDR1 is MGHDK and CDR2 SYGVNS. Trimming left V 2 bases short and J 6 bases short, with 13 bases between. CDR3 DNA sequence: TGTGCCAGCAGTGAACGTGAGGGTTGGGCCGGGGAGCTGTTTTTT. Translation: CASSEREGWAGELFF.

V usage is TRBV2 and J usage is TRBJ2-2; a weak D match, TRBD1 (5 bases). Looked up from germline, CDR1 is SNHLY and CDR2 is FYNNEI. The CDR3 length is 15 residues. Trimming removed 6 bases at V and 4 bases at J, with 15 bases between. This CDR3 reads CASSEEQVSTGELFF. In nucleotides, the CDR3 is TGTGCCAGCAGCGAGGAACAGGTGTCCACCGGGGAGCTGTTTTTT.

This chain joins TRBV7-2 and TRBJ1-5, with 10 positions matching TRBD1. The CDR3 has 16 residues. Germline V gene lookup returns CDR1 SGHTA and CDR2 FQGNSA. The trim removed 1 base at V and 3 bases at J, leaving 3 bases unmatched. CDR3 sequence reads: CASSLGGQGTNQPQHF. The CDR3 DNA is TGTGCCAGCAGCTTAGGGGGACAGGGGACCAATCAGCCCCAGCATTTT.

This clone was counted once. V gene TRBV5-6 combines with J gene TRBJ1-2; tentative D call: TRBD1 (5 bases). The CDR3 consists of 15 residues. The germline V and J ends were trimmed by 2 bases and 4 bases, with 15 bases remaining between them. Germline values: CDR1 SGHDT, CDR2 YYEEEE. CDR3 residues: CASSLVGQVGYGYTF. CDR3 sequence (DNA): TGTGCCAGCAGCTTAGTGGGGCAGGTCGGCTATGGCTACACCTTC.

In this sample, this clone turned up once. The gene calls are TRBV7-2 and TRBJ2-2; 10 positions match TRBD2. CDR3 length: 16 residues. The junction had 6 bases not matched to a gene; V was cut back by 7 bases and J by 1 base. Germline V CDR1 and CDR2: SGHTA, FQGNSA. CDR3 sequence (DNA): TGTGCCAGCAACCCCGCTAGCGGGAGGAACACCGGGGAGCTGTTTTTT. Translating it yields CASNPASGRNTGELFF.

The chain couples TRBV6-6 to TRBJ2-3; 7 positions match TRBD2. The CDR3 has 14 residues. Germline lookup yields CDR1 MNHNY and CDR2 SVGAGI (reference sequence). Trimming removed 6 bases from V and 1 base from J; junction bases left unmatched: 4. Here the CDR3 DNA reads TGTGCCAGCAGGTCGCTAGCGGGCACAGATACGCAGTATTTT. Translated, it gives CASRSLAGTDTQYF.

The chain uses TRBV13 and TRBJ1-1, with 8 positions matching TRBD1. The V and J ends lost 5 bases and 0 bases, in that order; junction bases with no gene match: 8. In germline, CDR1 is PRHDT, CDR2 FYEKMQ (reference sequence). The CDR3 extends over 16 amino acids. The CDR3 loop is CASSVDRGGMNTEAFF. CDR3 nucleotides: TGTGCCAGCAGCGTCGACAGGGGAGGCATGAACACTGAAGCTTTCTTT.

The table lists this clone with a count of one. V is TRBV19 and J is TRBJ1-1; no reliable D call. Per the germline V gene, CDR1 is LNHDA and CDR2 is SQIVND (reference sequence). There are 13 residues in the CDR3. V shed 6 bases and J shed 3 bases, with 11 bases lying between them. The CDR3 region is CASSLQSYTEAFF. CDR3 nucleotides: TGTGCCAGTAGCCTACAGTCCTACACTGAAGCTTTCTTT.

This clone has more than one count but fewer than ten. V and J are TRBV5-1 and TRBJ2-2, with TRBD1 identical over 7 bases. J was trimmed by 4 bases and V by 0 bases; bases with no gene match: 6. This CDR3 has 16 residues. Germline-derived CDR1 and CDR2 are SGHRS and YFSETQ. The CDR3 reads CASSLGDRVGTGELFF. The DNA of the CDR3 is TGCGCCAGCAGCTTGGGAGACAGGGTCGGCACCGGGGAGCTGTTTTTT.

This clone showed up just once. This chain uses TRBV10-3 with TRBJ1-1, with TRBD1 as a possible D gene (5 bases). The CDR3 sequence is 15 residues long. Germline V gene sequence: CDR1 ENHRY, CDR2 SYGVKD. V was clipped by 2 bases and J by 0 bases, with 10 bases between them. CDR3 in amino acids: CAISEGDRLNTEAFF. CDR3 bases: TGTGCCATCAGTGAGGGCGACAGACTGAACACTGAAGCTTTCTTT.

This clone was observed once. The CDR3 loop reads CASSFILGGTTDTQYF. The CDR3 DNA follows: TGCGCCAGCAGCTTTATCTTAGGCGGGACCACAGATACGCAGTATTTT. The chain links TRBV5-1 to TRBJ2-3; maybe TRBD2 (6 bases). This CDR3 has 16 amino acids. Trimming left V 2 bases short and J 2 bases short, with 15 bases between. CDR1 SGHRS and CDR2 YFSETQ come from the germline V gene.

The chain couples TRBV7-9 to TRBJ1-4; no definite D call. The V end lost 5 bases, the J end lost 4 bases, and 14 bases lay between the germline ends. The CDR3 runs to 15 residues. Germline CDR1 reads SEHNR; CDR2 reads FQNEAQ (reference sequence). DNA of the CDR3: TGTGCCAGCAGCCATAGTCCCTGGCTTAATGAAAAACTGTTTTTT. Its protein is CASSHSPWLNEKLFF.

The chain employs TRBV7-2 and TRBJ2-7; 11 bases align to TRBD2. This CDR3 has 17 residues. V lost 3 bases, J lost 1 base, and 8 bases stayed unmatched. The germline CDR1 and CDR2 sequences are SGHTA and FQGNSA. DNA of the CDR3: TGTGCCAGCAGCTTGCGAGGACTAGCGGGTGGGTCCTACGAGCAGTACTTC. This translates into CASSLRGLAGGSYEQYF.

This chain connects TRBV5-1 to TRBJ1-2; D call uncertain. The CDR3 totals 15 residues. Trimming left V 0 bases short and J 8 bases short, with 17 bases between. Germline values: CDR1 SGHRS, CDR2 YFSETQ. The CDR3 coding sequence is TGCGCCAGCAGCTTGGAGGCACAGAGGATGGGAGGCTACACCTTC. It yields the protein CASSLEAQRMGGYTF.

This rearrangement joins TRBV5-6 to TRBJ2-5, with D tentatively TRBD2 (5 bases). Germline V gene lookup returns CDR1 SGHDT and CDR2 YYEEEE. The length of the CDR3 is 14 residues. V lost 4 bases, J lost 4 bases, and 14 bases lay in between. CDR3 DNA sequence: TGTGCCAGCAGCCCGTATGAGGGCGGAGAGACCCAGTACTTC. The encoded protein is CASSPYEGGETQYF.

The chain combines TRBV7-2 with TRBJ2-1; no clear D gene. This CDR3 contains 12 residues. V shed 5 bases and J shed 10 bases, with 12 bases lying between them. Germline V CDR1 and CDR2: SGHTA, FQGNSA. CDR3 sequence: CASSLGPPEQFF. In nucleotides, the CDR3 is TGTGCCAGCAGCCTGGGCCCACCAGAGCAGTTCTTC. Full variable domain (remainder filled in from reference TRBV7-2 and TRBJ2-1): GAGVSQSPSNKVTEKGKDVELRCDPISGHTALYWYRQSLGQGLEFLIYFQGNSAPDKSGLPSDRFSAERTGGSVSTLTIQRTQQEDSAVYLCASSLGPPEQFFGPGTRLTVL.

V and J are TRBV7-9 and TRBJ2-2, with 8 bases fitting TRBD2. CDR1 and CDR2 (germline): SEHNR, FQNEAQ (reference sequence). This CDR3 region has 16 residues. Germline trimming cut 5 bases from V and 7 bases from J; bases unmatched to any gene: 12. The CDR3 DNA reads as TGTGCCAGCAGCGAGGGATTAGCGGGACGAGACGGGGAGCTGTTTTTT. It encodes CASSEGLAGRDGELFF.

V usage is TRBV9 and J usage is TRBJ2-2; D unresolved. Germline V gene sequence: CDR1 SGDLS, CDR2 YYNGEE. V was clipped by 0 bases and J by 5 bases, with 5 bases between them. This CDR3 contains 13 residues. The CDR3 DNA reads as TGTGCCAGCAGCGTAGGAGAAACCGGGGAGCTGTTTTTT. Translation gives CASSVGETGELFF.

The chain links TRBV10-3 to TRBJ2-1; possibly TRBD2 for D (5 bases). The CDR3 sequence is 14 residues long. Per germline, CDR1 ENHRY and CDR2 SYGVKD. The V and J ends lost 0 bases and 4 bases respectively, with 7 bases between them. CDR3 amino acids: CAISESGGYNEQFF. CDR3 coding DNA: TGTGCCATCAGTGAGTCCGGAGGTTACAATGAGCAGTTCTTC.